The clone carrying this T cell receptor beta chain occurred many times. Antigen specificity is unknown. The length of the CDR3 is 13 residues. The germline gives CDR1 MNHNS, CDR2 SASEGT. Trimming left V 9 bases short and J 4 bases short, with 15 bases between. This specimen belongs to a study of naive and memory T cell subsets. Ligated cDNA underwent four rounds of PCR with nested alpha and beta constant region primers and SP2. Using its own MiXCR run on the 5' RACE reads, TCRdb lists one record per CDR3 protein. The data hold some 60,000 distinct CDR3 sequences, with 6% to 8.5% observed a single time. Study conclusions and caveats: Potentially, T cell activation and differentiation skew this RNA-based measurement.

A UMI-containing oligonucleotide was joined by 3' ligation to the TCR cDNA template. Whole blood, roughly 2.6 ml, came from adult healthy volunteers. The rearrangement joins TRBV6-1 to TRBJ1-2; D gene unclear. This clonotype was obtained from a female donor in good health. CDR3 sequence reads: CASPSVISYGYTF. DNA of the CDR3: TGTGCCAGTCCATCGGTAATCTCCTATGGCTACACCTTC.